This T cell receptor (beta chain) stems from a study of early T cells in non-severe SARS-CoV-2 infection. Study-wide background: Bulk RNA from unsorted whole blood was sequenced; chains were unpaired.

This clonotype was seen only a few times. TCRdb fed the 5' RACE reads into MiXCR, producing one record per CDR3 protein. The repertoire holds about 77,000 distinct CDR3 sequences, with approximately 16% as singletons. V was trimmed by 6 bases and J by 6 bases, leaving 14 bases between them. Germline assignment: CDR1 SEHNR and CDR2 FQNEAQ (reference sequence). There are 14 residues in the CDR3. The chain links TRBV7-9 to TRBJ2-2; D gene unclear. The TCR was taken from an adult who was a healthcare worker with PCR-confirmed SARS-CoV-2 infection or an uninfected control (not recorded which). The specimen sequenced was whole blood. The CDR3 DNA reads TGTGCCAGCAGTTACAATCTAGGGCCCGGGGAGCTGTTTTTT. Protein sequence: CASSYNLGPGELFF.